This T cell receptor beta chain comes out of a study of Graves' ophthalmopathy and Graves' hyperthyroidism. Certain patients, namely those with other autoimmune diseases, uncontrolled infections, pregnancy or lactation, were excluded. The study's findings and limits: Prediction of ophthalmopathy progression reached about 70% sensitivity and approximately 74% specificity.

Beta-chain TCR CDR3 regions were amplified from RNA transcripts. The library came from an HTBI-primed first-round RT-PCR and a second-round multiplex PCR. TCRdb processed the multiplex PCR reads anew with MiXCR; each CDR3 protein has one entry. Of roughly 400,000 distinct CDR3 sequences in the sample, 15% to 20% were seen once. The trim removed 5 bases at V and 5 bases at J, leaving 6 bases unmatched. CDR1 and CDR2 from the germline V gene are MNHEY and SVGEGT. CDR3 length: 14 residues. This clonotype was observed at least ten times. As yet, its antigen is unknown. Sequenced material: peripheral blood. This TCR derives from an adult woman with stable Graves' hyperthyroidism. J is TRBJ1-2 and V is TRBV6-2 or TRBV6-3; 9 bases align to TRBD1. The CDR3 DNA is TGTGCCAGCAGTCCCGGGACAGGGCCTTATGGCTACACCTTC. It is translated as CASSPGTGPYGYTF.